This T cell receptor (beta chain) was recorded in a study of response to subunit inactivated influenza vaccine (dated by TCRdb to 2016 to 2019). In terms of the full investigation: Deep quantitative T cell receptor repertoire profiling was used in the study to track responses to a trivalent subunit inactivated influenza vaccine. Findings and caveats that apply to the study as a whole: According to the authors, only a limited number of new T cells may be recruited by each seasonal influenza vaccination.

The CDR3 runs 16 residues from the cysteine to the phenylalanine. The only DNA kept is the CDR3, 48 bases in frame from the first base. V is trimmed back by 4 bases and J by 5 bases, and the junction contains 11 bases that no gene match accounts for. For CDR1 and CDR2, the germline V gene lists SGHRS and YFSETQ. This clonotype was observed a handful of times. It has no known antigen specificity. Base qualities are not recorded, but no much larger clone differs from it by a single base. The library was obtained by RT-PCR. These reads were obtained on an Illumina HiSeq 2500. TCRdb itself trimmed the public reads at Q25 with fastp, ran MiXCR and retained productive beta chains. Rows are combined by CDR3 protein, so each entry shows the most common genes and DNA. This sample is represented by about 500,000 distinct CDR3 sequences; 13% of them were singletons. The ten top clones hold approximately 14% of the sample.

What the time point label conveys for this sample: approximately 45 days after influenza vaccine administration. The TCR comes from a man aged 50 or older who received an inactivated influenza vaccine. Donor details come from another sample of the same person, matched by shared clones. The receptor chain draws on TRBV5-1 and TRBJ2-3; 9 central bases correspond to TRBD1. The source was PBMCs from blood, collected more than 35 days after vaccination. The CDR3 has the sequence CASSLGQGFSEDTQYF. The sequence in DNA is TGCGCCAGCAGCCTGGGACAGGGTTTCTCCGAAGATACGCAGTATTTT. Outside the CDR3, residues come from the reference TRBV5-1 and TRBJ2-3 proteins, so the full variable domain is: KAGVTQTPRYLIKTRGQQVTLSCSPISGHRSVSWYQQTPGQGLQFLFEYFSETQRNKGNFPGRFSGRQFSNSRSEMNVSTLELGDSALYLCASSLGQGFSEDTQYFGPGTRLTVL.